Each of the 12 T cell receptor beta chains below was sequenced from the same sample in a study of regulatory T cells in long-lasting Graves disease. CDR3-region Arm-PCR and iRepertoire HTBI primers produced the TCR beta libraries. MiXCR, run by TCRdb on the multiplex PCR reads, gives a single entry per CDR3 protein. The sample shows 250,000 to 400,000 distinct CDR3 sequences, roughly 18% of them seen only once. Time point noted: newly diagnosed GD, antithyroid drugs for less than 3 months. Researchers made the TCR library from RNA that was extracted from PBMCs. The starting material was peripheral blood mononuclear cells (PBMCs), obtained at new diagnosis, from a patient treated with antithyroid drugs. The receptors here all came from a female donor with Graves disease.

This clonotype showed up many times. The chain links TRBV12-3 or TRBV12-4 to TRBJ2-4; tentative D call: TRBD1 (6 bases). The CDR3 sequence is 15 residues long. Trimming took 3 bases from V and 3 from J, leaving 12 bases between them. CDR3 nucleotides: TGTGCCAGCAGTTTCAGGGGATCCTACAAAAACATTCAGTACTTC. Its translation is CASSFRGSYKNIQYF.

This clonotype was recorded many times. This chain joins TRBV28 and TRBJ1-2, with 10 nucleotides matching TRBD1. In germline, CDR1 is MDHEN, CDR2 SYDVKM. Losses at the gene ends were 3 bases for V and 3 bases for J; bases not matched to a gene: 13. The CDR3 sequence is 18 residues long. CDR3 DNA sequence: TGTGCCAGCAGTTTTAGGTCCCGGGACAGGGGCCCCCACTATGGCTACACCTTC. This encodes CASSFRSRDRGPHYGYTF.

The chain is built from TRBV19 and TRBJ1-1; D not resolved. The CDR3 runs to 11 residues. The germline V gene encodes CDR1 LNHDA and CDR2 SQIVND (reference sequence). Trimming took 6 bases from V and 8 from J, leaving 10 bases between them. Here the CDR3 reads CASRIWREAFF. CDR3 nucleotides: TGTGCCAGTAGGATATGGCGAGAAGCTTTCTTT.

The sample holds many counts of this clonotype. The chain joins TRBV20-1 to TRBJ2-7, with 9 positions matching TRBD1. The CDR3 has 14 amino acids. Germline V gene lookup returns CDR1 DFQATT and CDR2 SNEGSKA (reference sequence). V was clipped by 4 bases and J by 6 bases; unmatched bases: 10. The CDR3 DNA follows: TGCAGTGCTATTCCCGGGACAGGGCGGAGCGAGCAGTACTTC. Translated: CSAIPGTGRSEQYF.

The J gene is TRBJ2-5, the V gene TRBV14; D remains ambiguous. This CDR3 is 15 amino acids long. V lost 2 bases and J 5 bases, leaving 15 bases between the germline ends. Germline V gene data show CDR1 as SGHDN and CDR2 as FVKESK. The DNA of the CDR3 is TGTGCCAGCAGCCAAAACTCCCAGAGTCGGGAGACCCAGTACTTC. Amino acids: CASSQNSQSRETQYF.

In regard to this clonotype: A single base separates this from a much larger clone, so it may be a read error. The chain has TRBV28 and TRBJ2-3; 7 bases align to TRBD2. The length of the CDR3 is 16 residues. J lost 1 base, V lost 2 bases, and 6 bases had no gene match. Germline V gene sequence: CDR1 MDHEN, CDR2 SYDVKM. The CDR3 nucleotides are TGTGCCAGCAGTTTAATTGCGGGAGTGGGCACAGATACGCAGTATTTT. Translation gives CASSLIAGVGTDTQYF. Complete variable domain (other parts from reference TRBV28 and TRBJ2-3): DVKVTQSSRYLVKRTGEKVFLECVQDMDHENMFWYRQDPGLGLRLIYFSYDVKMKEKGDIPEGYSVSREKKERFSLILESASTNQTSMYLCASSLIAGVGTDTQYFGPGTRLTVL.

Ten or more counts support this clonotype. The rearrangement joins TRBV10-2 to TRBJ1-5; tentatively, D is TRBD1 (6 bases). Looked up from germline, CDR1 is WSHSY and CDR2 is SAAADI. CDR3 length: 16 amino acids. The ends were cut back, 6 bases at V and 4 bases at J, with 19 bases in the middle. CDR3 residues: CASRTGSDSSNQPQHF. Here the CDR3 DNA reads TGCGCCAGCAGGACAGGCTCTGATAGTTCTAATCAGCCCCAGCATTTT.

As regards this clonotype: A far larger clone differs by one base, so this is likely a read error. The chain links TRBV12-3 or TRBV12-4 to TRBJ1-1; 7 bases align to TRBD1. V was pared by 3 bases and J by 5 bases, with 3 bases of the junction left unmatched. The CDR3 has 13 amino acids. Here the CDR3 DNA reads TGTGCCAGCAGTTTGACAGGGTTTACTGAAGCTTTCTTT. Translating it yields CASSLTGFTEAFF.

This clonotype was counted ten times or more. The genes are TRBV30 and TRBJ2-5; 13 bases are a match to TRBD2. The V gene end was trimmed by 3 bases and the J gene end by 4 bases; junction bases not matched to a gene: 11. Germline assignment: CDR1 GTSNPN and CDR2 SVGIG (reference sequence). The CDR3 is 17 amino acids. CDR3 coding DNA: TGTGCCTGGAGATCAACTAGCGGGAGGGTGAGACGAGAGACCCAGTACTTC. The encoded protein is CAWRSTSGRVRRETQYF. The full variable domain, rest sourced from reference TRBV30 and TRBJ2-5, is SQTIHQWPATLVQPVGSPLSLECTVEGTSNPNLYWYRQAAGRGLQLLFYSVGIGQISSEVPQNLSASRPQDRQFILSSKKLLLSDSGFYLCAWRSTSGRVRRETQYFGPGTRLLVL.

This clonotype was found many times. The chain joins TRBV7-2 to TRBJ2-1, with D hard to call. V lost 1 base, J lost 1 base, and 5 bases lay in between. CDR1 and CDR2 from the germline V gene are SGHTA and FQGNSA. This CDR3 is built from 14 residues. The CDR3 region is CASSLEWSYNEQFF. DNA for the CDR3: TGTGCCAGCAGCTTAGAGTGGTCCTACAATGAGCAGTTCTTC.

This sequence joins TRBV19 and TRBJ2-7; D unresolved. CDR3 length: 12 residues. Germline V gene lookup returns CDR1 LNHDA and CDR2 SQIVND (reference sequence). V shed 3 bases and J shed 3 bases, with 6 bases lying between them. The CDR3 DNA reads TGTGCCAGTAGTATCGCTGACTACGAGCAGTACTTC. Its translation: CASSIADYEQYF.

This clonotype was observed at least ten times. This chain uses TRBV5-4 with TRBJ1-1; D gene uncertain. CDR1 and CDR2 (germline): SGHNT, YYREEE (reference sequence). The CDR3 extends over 12 amino acids. V was shortened by 1 base and J by 5 bases, with 6 bases between the two germline ends. The CDR3 DNA sequence: TGTGCCAGCAGCTTGAGGCAGACTGAAGCTTTCTTT. Translating gives CASSLRQTEAFF.